The sequence of this T cell receptor beta chain was determined in a study of blood T cell repertoires in COVID-19. Across the whole study: The United States, Italy and Spain provided the acute and convalescent COVID-19 samples. From T cells, B-cell-depleted T cells, or PBMCs came the material, which was cDNA or gDNA.

Per the study methods: Reference gene primer amplification in the assay estimated nucleated cell counts. The table came from immunoSEQ multiplex PCR; TCRdb's copy has only in-frame clones and leaves some out. D and trimming come from the DNA, and the V and J calls and clone size come from that table. The sample carries some 89,000 clones, around 80% recorded once. Germline-derived CDR1 and CDR2 are LNHDA and SQIVND (reference sequence). The CDR3 is 13 amino acids. The germline V and J ends were trimmed by 2 bases and 6 bases, with 10 bases remaining between them. Sequencing was carried out using peripheral blood. The rearrangement joins TRBV19 to TRBJ1-2; possible D gene TRBD1, 6 bases. The TCR sequence derives from a man between 65 and 85 years old with acute or convalescent COVID-19. The CDR3 spells CASSIQGRDGYTF. DNA of the CDR3: TGTGCCAGTAGTATACAGGGGAGAGATGGCTACACCTTC.